This entry lists 30 T cell receptor beta chains sequenced from one sample in a study of identical twins. TCRdb reanalysed the 5' RACE reads using MiXCR and keeps one entry per CDR3 protein. The table lists 700,000 or so distinct CDR3 sequences, 8.6% of them singletons, with 0.75% to 1% in the top ten. These data are also associated with another study on yellow fever vaccine responses in identical twins.

Source material: PBMCs. The receptor source for this set is a woman aged 18-30 years in good health.

This clonotype was recorded a few times. The chain has TRBV28 and TRBJ1-2, with D maybe TRBD1 (5 bases). CDR1 is MDHEN and CDR2 is SYDVKM in the germline V gene. V was shortened by 5 bases and J by 7 bases, with 20 bases between the two germline ends. The length of the CDR3 is 15 residues. CDR3: CASSPHHGGVGGYTF. In DNA form, the CDR3 reads TGTGCCAGCAGTCCCCATCATGGAGGGGTGGGTGGCTACACCTTC.

The chain is built from TRBV6-5 and TRBJ2-3; 8 nucleotides align to TRBD1. V was pared by 1 base and J by 2 bases, with 8 bases of the junction left unmatched. The CDR3 runs 17 residues. Germline V gene data show CDR1 as MNHEY and CDR2 as SVGAGI. The CDR3: CASSYFKVTGVTDTQYF. The DNA for the CDR3 is TGTGCCAGCAGTTACTTTAAGGTGACAGGGGTCACAGATACGCAGTATTTT.

The J gene is TRBJ2-1, the V gene TRBV7-3; tentatively, D is TRBD1 or TRBD2 (5 bases each). This CDR3 contains 19 residues. CDR1 and CDR2 from the germline V gene are SGHTA and FQGTGA. Between the trimmed V and J ends, which lost 1 base and 4 bases, there was a span of 23 bases. The CDR3, as DNA: TGTGCCAGCAGCTTAAGTGGGGGACCCATTCCGGAAAAGTACAATGAGCAGTTCTTC. Translated: CASSLSGGPIPEKYNEQFF.

This rearrangement joins TRBV7-2 to TRBJ1-1, with 10 bases fitting TRBD1. V was clipped by 5 bases and J by 4 bases; unmatched bases: 7. Germline CDR1 and CDR2: SGHTA and FQGNSA. The CDR3 length is 15 residues. The CDR3 nucleotides read TGTGCCAGCAGCCCCGGGACAGGGGCGGGCACTGAAGCTTTCTTT. This translates into CASSPGTGAGTEAFF.

The chain combines TRBV20-1 with TRBJ2-1; D is uncertain. This CDR3 contains 9 residues. Germline V gives CDR1 DFQATT, CDR2 SNEGSKA (reference sequence). Trimming took off 3 bases at V and 9 bases at J, with 3 bases between the two ends. The CDR3 reads CSASREQFF. CDR3 coding DNA: TGCAGTGCTAGTCGTGAGCAGTTCTTC.

Regarding this clonotype: A single base separates this from a much larger clone, so it may be a read error. V and J are TRBV28 and TRBJ2-2; TRBD1 might be the D (5 bases). The CDR3 consists of 15 residues. The V end was cut by 10 bases, the J end by 4 bases, with 19 bases between. Germline CDR1 MDHEN, CDR2 SYDVKM. The CDR3 here is CATRSRAVITGELFF. CDR3 nucleotides: TGTGCCACCCGCAGCAGGGCGGTAATCACCGGGGAGCTGTTTTTT. The full variable domain, rest sourced from reference TRBV28 and TRBJ2-2, is DVKVTQSSRYLVKRTGEKVFLECVQDMDHENMFWYRQDPGLGLRLIYFSYDVKMKEKGDIPEGYSVSREKKERFSLILESASTNQTSMYLCATRSRAVITGELFFGEGSRLTVL.

The chain links TRBV28 to TRBJ2-1; TRBD2 aligns across 10 bases. The CDR3 covers 15 residues. After removal of 7 bases from V and 5 bases from J, the junction contained 8 bases not matched to a gene. Germline V gives CDR1 MDHEN, CDR2 SYDVKM. CDR3 DNA sequence: TGTGCCAGCAAGTATAGCGGGAGGCTGAACAATGAGCAGTTCTTC. Residues: CASKYSGRLNNEQFF.

This clonotype was seen at least ten times. This chain joins TRBV6-1 and TRBJ2-1; TRBD2 matches at 11 bases. Per germline, CDR1 MNHNS and CDR2 SASEGT. After removal of 7 bases from V and 3 bases from J, the junction contained 8 bases not matched to a gene. This CDR3 contains 16 residues. CDR3 sequence: CASIALAGGRYNEQFF. In DNA form, the CDR3 reads TGTGCCAGCATTGCCTTAGCGGGAGGGCGCTACAATGAGCAGTTCTTC.

The chain employs TRBV6-5 and TRBJ1-3; tentative D call: TRBD1 (6 bases). CDR1 MNHEY and CDR2 SVGAGI come from the germline V gene. V lost 2 bases to trimming and J lost 1 base, with 9 bases between them. CDR3 length: 15 amino acids. This CDR3 reads CASSYDGTSGNTIYF. The DNA for the CDR3 is TGTGCCAGCAGTTACGACGGGACATCTGGAAACACCATATATTTT.

This clonotype occurred many times. The rearrangement links TRBV6-2 or TRBV6-3 to TRBJ2-7; D ambiguous. This CDR3 contains 15 residues. Between the trimmed V and J ends, which lost 0 bases and 2 bases, there was a span of 11 bases. Germline CDR1 MNHEY, CDR2 SVGEGT. The CDR3 DNA reads TGTGCCAGCAGTTACTCGAGTGGGTTGGCCTACGAGCAGTACTTC. Translated: CASSYSSGLAYEQYF.

V usage is TRBV20-1 and J usage is TRBJ2-2; D is undetermined. V was shortened by 3 bases and J by 2 bases, with 10 bases between the two germline ends. Germline CDR1 is DFQATT and CDR2 is SNEGSKA (reference sequence). This CDR3 comprises 14 residues. The CDR3 loop is CSASKGLNTGELFF. The CDR3 region has the DNA TGCAGTGCTAGTAAAGGCCTTAACACCGGGGAGCTGTTTTTT.

This clonotype came up many times. V gene TRBV9 combines with J gene TRBJ2-5; TRBD1 aligns across 9 bases. V trimming: 4 bases; J trimming: 5 bases; junction bases outside the gene matches: 18. In germline, CDR1 is SGDLS, CDR2 YYNGEE. The CDR3 is made up of 18 amino acids. The CDR3 sequence is CASSPDRGIGILIETQYF. The CDR3 DNA reads as TGTGCCAGCAGCCCCGACAGGGGGATTGGAATTTTGATTGAGACCCAGTACTTC.

The chain combines TRBV15 with TRBJ2-7; 9 bases agree with TRBD1. This CDR3 contains 17 residues. Germline V CDR1 and CDR2: LNHNV, YYDKDF (reference sequence). Trimming removed 5 bases from V and 1 base from J; junction bases left unmatched: 12. The CDR3 protein is CATSPDPDRGVSYEQYF. The CDR3 bases are TGTGCCACCAGCCCGGACCCGGACAGGGGAGTTTCCTACGAGCAGTACTTC.

At least ten counts were recorded for this clonotype. This rearrangement joins TRBV12-3 or TRBV12-4 to TRBJ2-5, with a weak D call TRBD1 (5 bases). The germline V and J ends were trimmed by 7 bases and 5 bases, with 20 bases remaining between them. The CDR3 length is 15 residues. This CDR3 is CASTPTARVSETQYF. DNA of the CDR3: TGTGCCAGCACCCCCACGGCCAGGGTATCGGAGACCCAGTACTTC.

This clonotype was seen more than once but under ten times. The chain is built from TRBV10-2 and TRBJ2-1, with TRBD2 identical over 9 bases. Germline-derived CDR1 and CDR2 are WSHSY and SAAADI. The CDR3 consists of 15 residues. Unmatched junction bases numbered 6, after V lost 5 bases and J lost 4 bases. The CDR3 DNA follows: TGCGCCAGCAGTTTGCAGCGGGGGGCATACAATGAGCAGTTCTTC. This codes for CASSLQRGAYNEQFF.

The rearrangement links TRBV6-2 or TRBV6-3 to TRBJ2-1; 8 bases match TRBD1. This CDR3 is 16 amino acids long. J lost 8 bases, V lost 5 bases, and 14 bases had no gene match. Germline V gene data show CDR1 as MNHEY and CDR2 as SVGEGT. CDR3 sequence: CASSPGQGLAWDEQFF. The CDR3, as DNA: TGTGCCAGCAGTCCCGGACAGGGACTTGCCTGGGATGAGCAGTTCTTC.

This clonotype was detected many times. V gene TRBV14 combines with J gene TRBJ2-7; 10 bases match TRBD2. This CDR3 is 18 amino acids long. V gave up 1 base and J gave up 4 bases; unmatched junction bases: 13. CDR1 and CDR2 (germline): SGHDN, FVKESK. CDR3 loop: CASSQGWASGRLSYEQYF. The DNA of the CDR3 is TGTGCCAGCAGCCAAGGGTGGGCTAGCGGGAGATTGAGTTACGAGCAGTACTTC. Full variable domain (rest looked up from reference TRBV14 and TRBJ2-7): EAGVTQFPSHSVIEKGQTVTLRCDPISGHDNLYWYRRVMGKEIKFLLHFVKESKQDESGMPNNRFLAERTGGTYSTLKVQPAELEDSGVYFCASSQGWASGRLSYEQYFGPGTRLTVT.

In its sample, this clonotype was seen many times. The rearrangement joins TRBV5-1 to TRBJ2-5; 7 bases are shared with TRBD2. After removal of 4 bases from V and 3 bases from J, the junction contained 9 bases not matched to a gene. The CDR3 runs to 15 residues. The V gene's germline CDR1 is SGHRS and CDR2 YFSETQ. The CDR3 loop reads CASSPSKRGKETQYF. The CDR3 bases are TGCGCCAGCAGCCCCTCCAAGCGGGGCAAAGAGACCCAGTACTTC.

This clonotype was seen only a few times. The chain is built from TRBV20-1 and TRBJ2-3, with a weak D call TRBD2 (5 bases). V lost 0 bases and J lost 6, with 16 bases in between. The germline V gene has CDR1 DFQATT and CDR2 SNEGSKA (reference sequence). The CDR3 has 15 residues. CDR3 sequence (DNA): TGCAGTGCTAGAGATCAGCCCCCCCGCGGGGATACGCAGTATTTT. It specifies CSARDQPPRGDTQYF.

The chain has TRBV12-5 and TRBJ2-5; 8 bases fit TRBD1. CDR3 length: 14 amino acids. The trim removed 6 bases at V and 2 bases at J, leaving 5 bases unmatched. CDR1 and CDR2 (germline): LGHNT, FRNRAP. The CDR3, as DNA: TGTGCTAGTGGCTCCGGGGACAGGCAAGAGACCCAGTACTTC. Translation: CASGSGDRQETQYF. The full variable domain, its missing parts supplied by reference TRBV12-5 and TRBJ2-5, is DARVTQTPRHKVTEMGQEVTMRCQPILGHNTVFWYRQTMMQGLELLAYFRNRAPLDDSGMPKDRFSAEMPDATLATLKIQPSEPRDSAVYFCASGSGDRQETQYFGPGTRLLVL.

This clonotype has ten or more counts. V is TRBV29-1 and J is TRBJ1-6, with 9 nucleotides matching TRBD1. Germline CDR1 is SQVTM and CDR2 is ANQGSEA. The CDR3 loop spans 12 amino acids. J lost 7 bases, V lost 7 bases, and 2 bases had no gene match. The CDR3 nucleotides read TGCAGCGCCGGGACAGGGAATTCACCCCTCCACTTT. This encodes CSAGTGNSPLHF. The full variable domain, its missing parts supplied by reference TRBV29-1 and TRBJ1-6, is SAVISQKPSRDICQRGTSLTIQCQVDSQVTMMFWYRQQPGQSLTLIATANQGSEATYESGFVIDKFPISRPNLTFSTLTVSNMSPEDSSIYLCSAGTGNSPLHFGNGTRLTVT.

In its sample, this clonotype was seen a few times. The V and J genes are TRBV6-5 and TRBJ1-5, with D possibly being TRBD1 (5 bases). CDR1 is MNHEY and CDR2 is SVGAGI in the germline V gene. The CDR3 has 14 amino acids. Trimming took 4 bases from V and 7 from J, leaving 14 bases between them. Here the CDR3 DNA reads TGTGCCAGCAGTTCCCAGGGAGGAGCGCAGCCCCAGCATTTT. Translated, it gives CASSSQGGAQPQHF.

The sample holds many counts of this clonotype. The chain employs TRBV12-3 or TRBV12-4 and TRBJ2-1; D tentatively reads TRBD1 or TRBD2 (5 bases each). The CDR3 spans 15 residues. Trimming removed 6 bases from V and 7 bases from J, with 19 bases in between. CDR3 DNA: TGTGCCAGCAGGTCCCCTGGGGCGAGACTAAATGAGCAGTTCTTC. This encodes CASRSPGARLNEQFF.

The sample holds many counts of this clonotype. CDR3 bases: TGTGCCAGCAGCCCAACGGACAGGGCCATAGAGACCCAGTACTTC. Residues: CASSPTDRAIETQYF. The chain employs TRBV14 and TRBJ2-5; 8 positions agree with TRBD1. Unmatched junction bases numbered 8, after V lost 4 bases and J lost 4 bases. Germline V gives CDR1 SGHDN, CDR2 FVKESK. The CDR3 has 15 residues. Looking up the rest from reference TRBV14 and TRBJ2-5 gives the full variable domain: EAGVTQFPSHSVIEKGQTVTLRCDPISGHDNLYWYRRVMGKEIKFLLHFVKESKQDESGMPNNRFLAERTGGTYSTLKVQPAELEDSGVYFCASSPTDRAIETQYFGPGTRLLVL.

The chain is built from TRBV7-2 and TRBJ2-3; possible D gene TRBD1, 6 bases. The V end lost 4 bases, the J end lost 2 bases, and 10 bases lay between the germline ends. The CDR3 consists of 14 residues. Germline V gives CDR1 SGHTA, CDR2 FQGNSA. DNA of the CDR3: TGTGCCAGCAGCTACGGACAGTTCACAGATACGCAGTATTTT. This codes for CASSYGQFTDTQYF.

The CDR3 DNA sequence: TGTGCCATCAGTGGCCTACAGGCTTCAAGCACAGATACGCAGTATTTT. It encodes CAISGLQASSTDTQYF. The chain links TRBV10-3 to TRBJ2-3, with D tentatively TRBD1 (5 bases). CDR1 ENHRY and CDR2 SYGVKD come from the germline V gene. The CDR3 contains 16 residues. V was pared by 4 bases and J by 0 bases, with 14 bases between.

The table lists this clonotype with a few counts. The gene calls are TRBV7-9 and TRBJ2-7, with D perhaps matching TRBD1 (6 bases). The CDR3 loop spans 17 amino acids. Deletions cut 4 bases from V and 3 bases from J, with 22 bases between. Germline CDR1 and CDR2: SEHNR and FQNEAQ (reference sequence). In nucleotides, the CDR3 is TGTGCCAGCAGCTCCTCAACTTTGGGGACAAACTTCTACGAGCAGTACTTC. Its protein product is CASSSSTLGTNFYEQYF.

V and J are TRBV18 and TRBJ2-7; TRBD1 matches 9 bases. Per the germline V gene, CDR1 is KGHSH and CDR2 is LQKENI. The CDR3 length is 15 residues. V trimming: 3 bases; J trimming: 5 bases; junction bases outside the gene matches: 8. The CDR3 nucleotides are TGTGCCAGCTCACCCCGGACAGGGGCCGTCGACGAGCAGTACTTC. The encoded protein is CASSPRTGAVDEQYF. The variable domain in full, completed from reference TRBV18 and TRBJ2-7, reads NAGVMQNPRHLVRRRGQEARLRCSPMKGHSHVYWYRQLPEEGLKFMVYLQKENIIDESGMPKERFSAEFPKEGPSILRIQQVVRGDSAAYFCASSPRTGAVDEQYFGPGTRLTVT.

In its sample, this clonotype was seen a few times. The genes are TRBV2 and TRBJ1-5, with 7 bases lining up with TRBD1. The V gene end was trimmed by 5 bases and the J gene end by 6 bases; junction bases not matched to a gene: 7. The CDR3 contains 14 residues. Looked up from germline, CDR1 is SNHLY and CDR2 is FYNNEI. The CDR3 sequence is CASSRQGGGQPQHF. The CDR3 region has the DNA TGTGCCAGCAGTCGGCAGGGGGGAGGTCAGCCCCAGCATTTT.

This clonotype was counted ten times or more. The V and J genes are TRBV12-3 or TRBV12-4 and TRBJ2-1; 8 bases fit TRBD1. The CDR3 consists of 16 residues. Losses at the gene ends were 1 base for V and 6 bases for J; bases not matched to a gene: 8. In DNA, the CDR3 is TGTGCCAGCAGTTTAGATTCTTGGACAGGGCTCAATGAGCAGTTCTTC. Translating gives CASSLDSWTGLNEQFF.